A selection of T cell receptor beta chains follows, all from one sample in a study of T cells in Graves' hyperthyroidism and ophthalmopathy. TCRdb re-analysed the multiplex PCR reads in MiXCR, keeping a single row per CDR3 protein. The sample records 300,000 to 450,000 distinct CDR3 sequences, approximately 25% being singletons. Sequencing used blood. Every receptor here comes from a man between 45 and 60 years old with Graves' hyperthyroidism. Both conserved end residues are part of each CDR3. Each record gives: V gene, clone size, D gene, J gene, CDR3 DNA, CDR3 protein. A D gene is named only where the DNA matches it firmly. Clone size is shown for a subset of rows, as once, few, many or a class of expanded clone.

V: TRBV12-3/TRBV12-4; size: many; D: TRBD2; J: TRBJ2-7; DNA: TGTGCCAGCAGTTCGGGGGGCTACGAGCAGTACTTC; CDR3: CASSSGGYEQYF
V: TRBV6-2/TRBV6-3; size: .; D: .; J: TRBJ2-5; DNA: TGTGCCAGCCAGTGGTACCAAGAGGCCCAGTACTTC; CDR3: CASQWYQEAQYF
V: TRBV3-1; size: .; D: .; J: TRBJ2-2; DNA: TGTGCCAGCAGCCAAGATAGTTGGACCGGGGAGCTGTTTTTT; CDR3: CASSQDSWTGELFF
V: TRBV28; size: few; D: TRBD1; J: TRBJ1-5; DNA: TGTGCCAGCAGACCCACGGCCGACGACAGGGGGCAATGGCCCCAGCATTTT; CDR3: CASRPTADDRGQWPQHF
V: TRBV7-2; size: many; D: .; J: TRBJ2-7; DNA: TGTGCCAGCAGCTTAGTCCCCACCGACGGCTACGAGCAGTACTTC; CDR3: CASSLVPTDGYEQYF
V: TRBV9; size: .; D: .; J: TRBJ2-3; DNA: TGTGCCAGCAGCGTAGCTCAGAGAACAGATACGCAGTATTTT; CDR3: CASSVAQRTDTQYF
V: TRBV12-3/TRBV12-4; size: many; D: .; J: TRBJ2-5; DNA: TGTGCCAGCACCACAGGGTCAGAGACCCAGTACTTC; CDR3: CASTTGSETQYF
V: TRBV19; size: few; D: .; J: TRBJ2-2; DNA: TGTGCCAGTAGTATAGGGACCATTACCGGGGAGCTGTTTTTT; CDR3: CASSIGTITGELFF
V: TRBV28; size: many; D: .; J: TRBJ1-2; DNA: TGTGCCAGCAGTTCGGAGGGCTACACCTTC; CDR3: CASSSEGYTF
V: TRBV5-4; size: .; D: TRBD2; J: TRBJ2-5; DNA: TGTGCCAGCAGAGAGTTAGCGGGAGGCCAAGAGACCCAGTACTTC; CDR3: CASRELAGGQETQYF
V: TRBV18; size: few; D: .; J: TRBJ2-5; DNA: TGTGCCAGCTCACCACCAGGGTCGAAAGAGACCCAGTACTTC; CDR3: CASSPPGSKETQYF
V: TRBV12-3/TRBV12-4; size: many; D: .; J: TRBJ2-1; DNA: TGTGCCAGCAGTCCACACCTTCGATCCGGAGGCGATGAGCAGTTCTTC; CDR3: CASSPHLRSGGDEQFF
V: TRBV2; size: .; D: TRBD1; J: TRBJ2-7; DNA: TGTGCCAGCAGGGGGGACAGGGGACACGAGCAGTACTTC; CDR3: CASRGDRGHEQYF
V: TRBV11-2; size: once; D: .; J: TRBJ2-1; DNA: TGTGCCAGCAGCTTAGGGTGGGGGCGGGAGTCCCTCAATGAGCAGTTCTTC; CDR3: CASSLGWGRESLNEQFF
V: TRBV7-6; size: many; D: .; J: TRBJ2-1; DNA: TGTGCCAGCAGCTTAGTAGCCGGACAGCCGTCCTACAATGAGCAGTTCTTC; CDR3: CASSLVAGQPSYNEQFF
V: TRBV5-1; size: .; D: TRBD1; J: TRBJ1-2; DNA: TGCGCCAGCAGCTCCTCCGGGACAGGACTCTATGGCTACACCTTC; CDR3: CASSSSGTGLYGYTF
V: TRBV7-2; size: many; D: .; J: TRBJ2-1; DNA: TGTGCCAGCAGCTTGAACTGGAATGAGCAGTTCTTC; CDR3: CASSLNWNEQFF
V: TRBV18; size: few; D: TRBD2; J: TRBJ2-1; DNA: TGTGCCAGCTCACTTAGCGGGAGCACGGGCAATGAGCAGTTCTTC; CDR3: CASSLSGSTGNEQFF
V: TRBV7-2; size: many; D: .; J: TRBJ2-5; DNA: TGTGCCAGCAGCCCACGTTCCCCCAGGCGGGAGACCCAGTACTTC; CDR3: CASSPRSPRRETQYF
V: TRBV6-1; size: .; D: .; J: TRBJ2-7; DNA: TGTGCCAGCAACACGGGACACGGCTACGAGCAGTACTTC; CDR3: CASNTGHGYEQYF
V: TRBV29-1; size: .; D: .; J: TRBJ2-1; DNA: TGCAGCTTACTCGGCAATGAGCAGTTCTTC; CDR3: CSLLGNEQFF
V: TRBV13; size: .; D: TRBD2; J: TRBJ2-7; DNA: TGTGCCAGCAGTACTCGACTAGCGGGATCCCCCTACGAGCAGTACTTC; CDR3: CASSTRLAGSPYEQYF
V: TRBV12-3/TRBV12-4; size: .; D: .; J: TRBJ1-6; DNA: TGTGCCAGCAGTAACAGGGTTGATTCACCCCTCCACTTT; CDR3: CASSNRVDSPLHF
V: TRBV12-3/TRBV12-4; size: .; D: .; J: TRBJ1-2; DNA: TGTGCCAGCAGCCTTGGACCCTTTAACTATGGCTACACCTTC; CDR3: CASSLGPFNYGYTF
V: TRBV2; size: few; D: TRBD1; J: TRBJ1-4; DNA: TGTGCCACCAGGAGGGGGCCTAATGAAAAACTGTTTTTT; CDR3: CATRRGPNEKLFF
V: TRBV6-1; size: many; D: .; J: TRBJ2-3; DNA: TGTGCCAGCATGGTGTCTACACGGTCAGATACGCAGTATTTT; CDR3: CASMVSTRSDTQYF
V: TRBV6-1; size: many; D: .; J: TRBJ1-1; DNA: TGTGCCAGCGGGATAAAGGCCGGGGCTGAAGCTTTCTTT; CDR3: CASGIKAGAEAFF
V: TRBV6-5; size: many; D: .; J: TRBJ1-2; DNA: TGTGCCAGCAGTTACTCATCCGGGACGGCTAACTATGGCTACACCTTC; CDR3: CASSYSSGTANYGYTF
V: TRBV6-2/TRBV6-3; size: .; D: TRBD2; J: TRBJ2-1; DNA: TGTGCCAGCAGTGCAACGCCGGGGGGCAATGAGCAGTTCTTC; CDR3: CASSATPGGNEQFF
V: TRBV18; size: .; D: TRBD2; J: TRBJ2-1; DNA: TGTGCCAGCTCTGGACTAGTCTCCAATGAGCAGTTCTTC; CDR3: CASSGLVSNEQFF
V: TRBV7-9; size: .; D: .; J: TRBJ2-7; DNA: TGTGCCAGCAGTCGGGACCCCCAGGGTGAGCAGTACTTC; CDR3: CASSRDPQGEQYF